The sequence of this T cell receptor (beta chain) was determined in a study of regulatory T cells in long-lasting Graves disease. J was trimmed by 9 bases and V by 3 bases; bases with no gene match: 10. The CDR3 is 16 residues long. Germline CDR1 and CDR2: LNHDA and SQIVND (reference sequence). Whole-study findings and limits: Repertoires from persistent disease leaned toward TRBV28, TRBJ1-2 and TRBJ2-5.

Noted time point: newly diagnosed GD, antithyroid drugs for less than 3 months. PBMC RNA served as the TCR library source. With regard to this clonotype: Its antigen remains unknown.

Arm-PCR of CDR3 regions and iRepertoire HTBI primers were used to build TCR beta libraries. Each CDR3 protein is one row after TCRdb ran MiXCR on the multiplex PCR reads. Among about 400,000 distinct CDR3 sequences listed, 15% were seen once. In addition, the sample was reused for a study of T cells in Graves' hyperthyroidism and ophthalmopathy.

V usage is TRBV19 and J usage is TRBJ2-1; 11 nucleotides align to TRBD2. This material consisted of peripheral blood mononuclear cells (PBMCs), taken at new diagnosis, from a patient treated with antithyroid drugs. The sequence was collected from a woman aged 40 to 49 with Graves disease. CDR3 loop: CASSMLTSGDVSEQFF. CDR3 coding DNA: TGTGCCAGTAGTATGCTGACTAGCGGGGACGTCAGTGAGCAGTTCTTC. The full variable domain, its missing parts supplied by reference TRBV19 and TRBJ2-1, is DGGITQSPKYLFRKEGQNVTLSCEQNLNHDAMYWYRQDPGQGLRLIYYSQIVNDFQKGDIAEGYSVSREKKESFPLTVTSAQKNPTAFYLCASSMLTSGDVSEQFFGPGTRLTVL.